The 18 T cell receptor beta chains below were found in one sample sequenced in a study of beta chain features in type 1 diabetes. Every isolated RNA sample was fully reverse transcribed, so sequencing captured expressed TCRB transcripts. Profiled with immunoSEQ multiplex PCR; TCRdb holds only in-frame clones, not every one. The table shows some 44,000 clones, with just over 50% occurring only once. The specimen was Tregs from blood. The origin of the receptors is a woman in her late teens or twenties in good health.

The chain carries TRBV4-1 and TRBJ2-1; 8 bases are shared with TRBD2. Germline CDR1 MGHRA, CDR2 YSYEKL. V shed 3 bases, J shed 6 bases, and the junction held 7 bases outside the gene matches. CDR3 length equals 15 residues. The CDR3 sequence: CASSHLSGIGNEQFF. CDR3 in DNA: TGCGCCAGCAGCCACCTTAGCGGGATAGGCAATGAGCAGTTCTTC.

The gene calls are TRBV7-6 and TRBJ2-3; weak D call: TRBD2 (5 bases). The CDR3 covers 15 residues. Trimming took off 5 bases at V and 2 bases at J, with 14 bases between the two ends. The V gene's germline CDR1 is SGHVS and CDR2 FNYEAQ. CDR3 nucleotide sequence: TGTGCCAGCAGCCGGACTGCAGCGGTCACAGATACGCAGTATTTT. It yields the protein CASSRTAAVTDTQYF.

The chain has TRBV9 and TRBJ1-1, with D uncertain. The CDR3 contains 14 residues. The V end was cut by 0 bases, the J end by 1 base, with 7 bases between. Germline CDR1 SGDLS, CDR2 YYNGEE. The CDR3: CASSVAGPNTEAFF. The CDR3 region has the DNA TGTGCCAGCAGCGTAGCTGGGCCGAACACTGAAGCTTTCTTT.

The rearrangement joins TRBV19 to TRBJ2-1, with 9 nucleotides matching TRBD2. V lost 7 bases and J lost 12; bases outside the gene matches: 10. CDR3 length equals 13 residues. Germline V CDR1 and CDR2: LNHDA, SQIVND (reference sequence). This CDR3 reads CASKRREGRVQFF. CDR3 nucleotides: TGTGCCAGTAAAAGGCGGGAGGGTAGGGTGCAGTTCTTC.

The chain carries TRBV5-4 and TRBJ2-1; no clear D gene. Germline values: CDR1 SGHNT, CDR2 YYREEE (reference sequence). V was trimmed by 2 bases and J by 8 bases, leaving 5 bases between them. CDR3 length equals 11 residues. The CDR3 DNA reads as TGTGCCAGCAGCTTATATTATGAGCAGTTCTTC. This encodes CASSLYYEQFF. Combining the CDR3 with reference TRBV5-4 and TRBJ2-1 gives the whole variable domain ETGVTQSPTHLIKTRGQQVTLRCSSQSGHNTVSWYQQALGQGPQFIFQYYREEENGRGNFPPRFSGLQFPNYSSELNVNALELDDSALYLCASSLYYEQFFGPGTRLTVL.

V is TRBV7-2 and J is TRBJ1-5; 8 positions agree with TRBD1. The germline CDR1 and CDR2 sequences are SGHTA and FQGNSA. V shed 2 bases, J shed 6 bases, and the junction held 9 bases outside the gene matches. This CDR3 is 16 amino acids long. CDR3 amino acids: CASSLNPSGGGQPQHF. The DNA for the CDR3 is TGTGCCAGCAGCTTAAATCCTTCAGGGGGCGGTCAGCCCCAGCATTTT.

This chain uses TRBV9 with TRBJ2-7; TRBD1 is a possible D gene (6 bases). The germline V gene has CDR1 SGDLS and CDR2 YYNGEE. Trimming took off 0 bases at V and 4 bases at J, with 11 bases between the two ends. The CDR3 contains 14 residues. The CDR3 region is CASSVAAGAYEQYF. CDR3 coding DNA: TGTGCCAGCAGCGTAGCCGCAGGGGCGTACGAGCAGTACTTC.

The V gene is TRBV7-3, the J gene TRBJ2-1; 10 bases align to TRBD2. The CDR3 sequence is 17 residues long. Trimming removed 5 bases from V and 3 bases from J; junction bases left unmatched: 10. Germline V gives CDR1 SGHTA, CDR2 FQGTGA. The CDR3 loop reads CASSPRVAGGHYNEQFF. CDR3 DNA: TGTGCCAGCAGCCCCCGGGTAGCGGGAGGCCACTACAATGAGCAGTTCTTC.

This chain uses TRBV28 with TRBJ2-3; TRBD2 aligns across 12 bases. J gave up 4 bases and V 4 bases, and 6 bases lay outside the gene matches. CDR1 MDHEN and CDR2 SYDVKM come from the germline V gene. This CDR3 has 16 amino acids. The CDR3 loop is CASSSQTSGRPDTQYF. For the CDR3, the DNA is TGTGCCAGCAGTTCCCAGACTAGCGGGAGACCAGATACGCAGTATTTT.

V gene TRBV27 combines with J gene TRBJ1-6; perhaps TRBD1 as D (6 bases). V lost 5 bases and J 6 bases, leaving 14 bases between the germline ends. There are 15 residues in the CDR3. Germline V gene sequence: CDR1 MNHEY, CDR2 SMNVEV (reference sequence). DNA for the CDR3: TGTGCCAGCAGTCCCGTGGACAGCATTAATTCACCCCTCCACTTT. As protein: CASSPVDSINSPLHF.

The chain uses TRBV29-1 and TRBJ1-1, with 8 nucleotides matching TRBD1. V lost 7 bases, J lost 6 bases, and 13 bases stayed unmatched. The CDR3 totals 14 residues. From germline, CDR1 is SQVTM and CDR2 ANQGSEA. As DNA, the CDR3 is TGCAGCGCCCAGGTATCGACAGGGGCTCCTGAAGCTTTCTTT. Its translation is CSAQVSTGAPEAFF.

V gene TRBV30 combines with J gene TRBJ1-3; no clear D gene. Trimming removed 3 bases at V and 2 bases at J, with 11 bases between. The CDR3 is 14 amino acids. The germline V gene has CDR1 GTSNPN and CDR2 SVGIG (reference sequence). This CDR3 reads CAWRLQQTGNTIYF. CDR3 sequence (DNA): TGTGCCTGGAGATTACAGCAGACTGGAAACACCATATATTTT.

This clone has a handful of counts. The CDR3 here is CSVEQPGGDGYTF. CDR3 in DNA: TGCAGCGTTGAGCAGCCAGGGGGCGATGGCTACACCTTC. The rearrangement links TRBV29-1 to TRBJ1-2, with 8 bases lining up with TRBD1. Germline V gene sequence: CDR1 SQVTM, CDR2 ANQGSEA. V lost 3 bases to trimming and J lost 6 bases; unmatched junction nucleotides: 6. This CDR3 comprises 13 residues.

The rearrangement joins TRBV28 to TRBJ2-1; D is unresolved. This CDR3 contains 12 residues. V was cut by 5 bases and J by 12 bases, with 14 bases left in between. Germline V gene sequence: CDR1 MDHEN, CDR2 SYDVKM. CDR3 coding DNA: TGTGCCAGCAGTACACAGCCCGTTGGGCAGTTCTTC. As protein: CASSTQPVGQFF.

This clone was found a few times. The chain links TRBV2 to TRBJ1-5, with a tentative D call TRBD1 (6 bases). Trimming removed 4 bases from V and 3 bases from J, with 13 bases in between. CDR3 length: 15 amino acids. CDR1 and CDR2 from the germline V gene are SNHLY and FYNNEI. CDR3 amino acids: CASSASQGFNQPQHF. CDR3 in DNA: TGTGCCAGCAGTGCATCTCAGGGGTTCAATCAGCCCCAGCATTTT.

This chain connects TRBV4-1 to TRBJ1-2; no reliable D call. Germline CDR1 is MGHRA and CDR2 is YSYEKL. This CDR3 comprises 14 residues. V was shortened by 1 base and J by 5 bases, with 11 bases between the two germline ends. The CDR3 reads CASSQVGAGYGYTF. As DNA, the CDR3 is TGCGCCAGCAGCCAAGTTGGTGCGGGTTATGGCTACACCTTC.

The CDR3 DNA reads TGTGCCAGCAGCTCGGGACAGGGGACAAAGACCCAGTACTTC. It translates to CASSSGQGTKTQYF. The chain links TRBV7-8 to TRBJ2-5, with 10 bases fitting TRBD1. Trimming took 4 bases from V and 6 from J; bases not matched to a gene: 5. The germline CDR1 and CDR2 sequences are SGHVS and FQNEAQ. The CDR3 has 14 residues.

V is TRBV27 and J is TRBJ1-1; possible D gene TRBD1, 6 bases. V was shortened by 5 bases and J by 4 bases, with 14 bases between the two germline ends. Germline CDR1 reads MNHEY; CDR2 reads SMNVEV (reference sequence). The CDR3 is made up of 14 amino acids. CDR3 bases: TGTGCCAGCAGTGTTAACAGGGTAGGCACTGAAGCTTTCTTT. This sequence encodes CASSVNRVGTEAFF.